These 24 T cell receptor beta chains share one sample of origin, sequenced in a study of neoadjuvant anti-PD-1 for oral cavity cancer. Clones were read by immunoSEQ multiplex PCR, and TCRdb kept only the in-frame ones, dropping some. The top ten clones hold approximately 2.7% of a sample with around 20,000 clones, approximately 79% of them seen once. The sample in question was PBMCs, obtained before nivolumab (anti-PD-1) treatment. The receptors here all came from a person aged 40 to 85 with oral cavity squamous cell carcinoma.

The V call is TRBV27, the J call TRBJ2-7; 12 nucleotides agree with TRBD2. The CDR3 runs to 16 residues. V was pared by 6 bases and J by 5 bases, with 11 bases of the junction left unmatched. CDR1 is MNHEY and CDR2 is SMNVEV in the germline V gene (reference sequence). CDR3 residues: CASSLSPTSGSDEQYF. The CDR3 coding sequence is TGTGCCAGCAGCCTATCCCCGACTAGCGGGAGTGACGAGCAGTACTTC.

This clone was counted a few times. The chain links TRBV6-5 to TRBJ1-2; 10 bases align to TRBD1. Germline V gene sequence: CDR1 MNHEY, CDR2 SVGAGI. The ends lost 2 bases at V and 4 bases at J; junction bases unmatched: 7. This CDR3 comprises 16 residues. The DNA for the CDR3 is TGTGCCAGCAGTTACACCAGGACAGGGGGTGGCTATGGCTACACCTTC. Translated, it gives CASSYTRTGGGYGYTF.

This clone is a singleton in its sample. This chain connects TRBV5-4 to TRBJ1-3, with D uncertain. The length of the CDR3 is 16 residues. Trimming pared 0 bases from V and 0 bases from J, leaving 10 bases between. Germline CDR1 SGHNT, CDR2 YYREEE (reference sequence). DNA for the CDR3: TGTGCCAGCAGCTTGGGATTCGGATTCTCTGGAAACACCATATATTTT. This sequence encodes CASSLGFGFSGNTIYF.

V and J are TRBV11-2 and TRBJ2-7; D ambiguous. There are 14 residues in the CDR3. Trimming removed 5 bases from V and 2 bases from J, with 13 bases in between. Looked up from germline, CDR1 is SGHAT and CDR2 is FQNNGV. CDR3 bases: TGTGCCAGCAGCCCGCAGCCGGAAGCCTACGAGCAGTACTTC. Translating it yields CASSPQPEAYEQYF.

This clone showed up just a few times. The chain couples TRBV5-1 to TRBJ2-7, with 9 nucleotides matching TRBD1. Losses at the gene ends were 3 bases for V and 1 base for J; bases not matched to a gene: 5. CDR3 size: 15 residues. Germline V gene lookup returns CDR1 SGHRS and CDR2 YFSETQ. The CDR3 spells CASSWGGQGSYEQYF. In DNA form, the CDR3 reads TGCGCCAGCAGCTGGGGGGGACAGGGATCCTACGAGCAGTACTTC.

The V and J genes are TRBV6-1 and TRBJ2-7; tentatively, D is TRBD1 (6 bases). The V gene's germline CDR1 is MNHNS and CDR2 SASEGT. The CDR3 is 14 amino acids. Trimming removed 6 bases from V and 2 bases from J, with 14 bases in between. For the CDR3, the DNA is TGTGCCAGCAGCGCCTGGGGACAAACCTACGAGCAGTACTTC. Translation: CASSAWGQTYEQYF.

In its sample, this clone was seen once. V and J are TRBV4-2 and TRBJ1-4, with 7 bases aligning to TRBD1. CDR1 and CDR2 from the germline V gene are LGHNA and YNFKEQ. This CDR3 region has 15 residues. The V and J ends lost 4 bases and 3 bases, in that order; junction bases with no gene match: 5. The CDR3 coding sequence is TGTGCCAGCAGCCCGTCGGGGACAGCTAATGAAAAACTGTTTTTT. It encodes CASSPSGTANEKLFF.

The chain carries TRBV6-5 and TRBJ2-7; a possible D gene is TRBD2 (6 bases). Germline CDR1 reads MNHEY; CDR2 reads SVGAGI. V dropped 8 bases and J dropped 6 bases, with 20 bases sitting between them. CDR3 length: 14 residues. CDR3 in DNA: TGTGCCAGCGGGAGGTTGTCCTCAAAGGCCGAGCAGTACTTC. Amino acid sequence: CASGRLSSKAEQYF.

The chain has TRBV19 and TRBJ2-7; D tentatively reads TRBD1 or TRBD2 (6 bases each). In germline, CDR1 is LNHDA, CDR2 SQIVND (reference sequence). The CDR3 sequence is 11 residues long. The V end lost 4 bases, the J end lost 7 bases, and 8 bases lay between the germline ends. CDR3 coding DNA: TGTGCCAGTAGTAGCGGGACAGAGCAGTACTTC. Its protein product is CASSSGTEQYF.

Concerning this clone: At one end the junction does not follow the germline gene, possibly because of a read error. The V call is TRBV7-7, the J call TRBJ1-1, with TRBD1 matching over 7 bases. The CDR3 loop spans 14 amino acids. The germline CDR1 and CDR2 sequences are SSHAT and FNYEAQ (reference sequence). The CDR3 protein is CASRGVHHNTEAFF. DNA for the CDR3: TGTGCTAGCAGGGGGGTGCACCACAACACTGAAGCTTTCTTT. Full variable domain (missing parts from reference TRBV7-7 and TRBJ1-1): GAGVSQSPRYKVTKRGQDVTLRCDPISSHATLYWYQQALGQGPEFLTYFNYEAQPDKSGLPSDRFSAERPEGSISTLTIQRTEQRDSAMYRCASRGVHHNTEAFFGQGTRLTVV.

This rearrangement joins TRBV28 to TRBJ1-3; D is possibly TRBD1 (5 bases). CDR1 is MDHEN and CDR2 is SYDVKM in the germline V gene. The CDR3 covers 15 residues. Trimming removed 6 bases at V and 7 bases at J, with 19 bases between. CDR3 nucleotides: TGTGCCAGCAGCCCCCGGAGAGGTTCAGGGAACACCATATATTTT. This translates into CASSPRRGSGNTIYF.

This clone has only one observation. This chain uses TRBV6-6 with TRBJ1-1; tentative D call: TRBD1 (5 bases). Trimming shortened V by 4 bases and J by 4 bases, and 7 bases separated the two germline ends. Looked up from germline, CDR1 is MNHNY and CDR2 is SVGAGI (reference sequence). The CDR3 has 12 amino acids. Written as DNA, the CDR3 is TGTGCCAGCAGTTTTCAGGGCACTGAAGCTTTCTTT. It yields the protein CASSFQGTEAFF.

This clone was counted a single time. The chain is built from TRBV11-2 and TRBJ2-3; possibly TRBD2 for D (5 bases). Between the trimmed V and J ends, which lost 4 bases and 1 base, there was a span of 9 bases. The germline V gene encodes CDR1 SGHAT and CDR2 FQNNGV. The CDR3 has 14 residues. The CDR3 spells CASSSDYGTDTQYF. CDR3 DNA: TGTGCCAGCAGCTCCGACTACGGCACAGATACGCAGTATTTT.

The chain joins TRBV30 to TRBJ2-2, with D perhaps matching TRBD2 (5 bases). The V gene's germline CDR1 is GTSNPN and CDR2 SVGIG (reference sequence). Trimming removed 5 bases from V and 0 bases from J, with 13 bases in between. The length of the CDR3 is 15 residues. The DNA of the CDR3 is TGTGCCTGGTCGTTGGTAGCGCCGAACACCGGGGAGCTGTTTTTT. It specifies CAWSLVAPNTGELFF.

This sequence joins TRBV2 and TRBJ2-1; TRBD1 is a possible D gene (6 bases). V was clipped by 6 bases and J by 5 bases, with 14 bases between them. CDR3 size: 14 residues. The germline gives CDR1 SNHLY, CDR2 FYNNEI. CDR3 sequence (DNA): TGTGCCAGCAGACCCGGGACACTTAACAATGAGCAGTTCTTC. Translated: CASRPGTLNNEQFF.

The chain carries TRBV5-4 and TRBJ2-5, with TRBD2 matching 10 bases. The germline V gene has CDR1 SGHNT and CDR2 YYREEE (reference sequence). The CDR3 has 16 amino acids. Trimming removed 4 bases from V and 5 bases from J; junction bases left unmatched: 11. The CDR3 nucleotides are TGTGCCAGCAGCCCCTCAAGCGGGAGGGCCCGGGAGACCCAGTACTTC. Its protein product is CASSPSSGRARETQYF.

J is TRBJ2-6 and V is TRBV7-9; possibly TRBD2 for D (5 bases). V dropped 7 bases and J dropped 1 base, with 11 bases sitting between them. The CDR3 runs 15 residues. Per the germline V gene, CDR1 is SEHNR and CDR2 is FQNEAQ (reference sequence). The CDR3 DNA is TGTGCCAGCACCATCGGGGTATCTGGGGCCAACGTCCTGACTTTC. This encodes CASTIGVSGANVLTF.

The chain employs TRBV30 and TRBJ2-1, with unresolved D. From germline, CDR1 is GTSNPN and CDR2 SVGIG (reference sequence). The CDR3 runs to 12 residues. The CDR3 loop reads CGAGGSYNEQFF. The CDR3 nucleotides read TGTGGGGCCGGCGGTTCTTACAATGAGCAGTTCTTC.

This chain links TRBV30 with TRBJ1-5; D possibly corresponds to TRBD1 (5 bases). The CDR3 runs to 12 residues. Trimming took 5 bases from V and 7 from J, leaving 12 bases between them. Germline-derived CDR1 and CDR2 are GTSNPN and SVGIG (reference sequence). CDR3 loop: CAWGERDQPQHF. DNA of the CDR3: TGTGCCTGGGGGGAACGGGACCAGCCCCAGCATTTT.

This rearrangement joins TRBV2 to TRBJ2-3; TRBD2 aligns across 15 bases. The CDR3 sequence is 18 residues long. The ends lost 1 base at V and 4 bases at J; junction bases unmatched: 6. Germline V CDR1 and CDR2: SNHLY, FYNNEI. CDR3 coding DNA: TGTGCCAGCAGTGAAGAAGGACTAGCGGGAGGGCAATCAGATACGCAGTATTTT. Protein sequence: CASSEEGLAGGQSDTQYF. Together with reference TRBV2 and TRBJ2-3, the CDR3 gives the full variable domain: EPEVTQTPSHQVTQMGQEVILRCVPISNHLYFYWYRQILGQKVEFLVSFYNNEISEKSEIFDDQFSVERPDGSNFTLKIRSTKLEDSAMYFCASSEEGLAGGQSDTQYFGPGTRLTVL.

The chain has TRBV2 and TRBJ2-3; TRBD1 aligns across 7 bases. V shed 7 bases, J shed 0 bases, and the junction held 13 bases outside the gene matches. The CDR3 sequence is 17 residues long. Germline V CDR1 and CDR2: SNHLY, FYNNEI. The CDR3 here is CASKGAQGQHSTDTQYF. For the CDR3, the DNA is TGTGCCAGCAAAGGGGCACAGGGGCAGCATAGCACAGATACGCAGTATTTT.

The genes are TRBV29-1 and TRBJ1-1; no firm D call. This CDR3 contains 14 residues. The ends were cut back, 1 base at V and 4 bases at J, with 13 bases in the middle. Germline CDR1 reads SQVTM; CDR2 reads ANQGSEA. CDR3 nucleotides: TGCAGCGTTGAAGGGCAGCTCGGGAGCACTGAAGCTTTCTTT. Its protein product is CSVEGQLGSTEAFF.

V is TRBV7-8 and J is TRBJ2-1; 12 bases align to TRBD2. The germline CDR1 and CDR2 sequences are SGHVS and FQNEAQ. CDR3 length: 14 amino acids. J lost 10 bases, V lost 3 bases, and 4 bases had no gene match. The CDR3 DNA reads as TGTGCCAGCAGCTTGCTAGCGGGGGGGACAGAGCAGTTCTTC. This encodes CASSLLAGGTEQFF.

The genes are TRBV9 and TRBJ1-4, with 10 bases lining up with TRBD1. The junction had 5 bases not matched to a gene; V was cut back by 0 bases and J by 6 bases. CDR3 length equals 16 residues. Germline CDR1 and CDR2: SGDLS and YYNGEE. DNA of the CDR3: TGTGCCAGCAGCGTAGCACCGACAGGGGGCGATGAAAAACTGTTTTTT. Translating it yields CASSVAPTGGDEKLFF.